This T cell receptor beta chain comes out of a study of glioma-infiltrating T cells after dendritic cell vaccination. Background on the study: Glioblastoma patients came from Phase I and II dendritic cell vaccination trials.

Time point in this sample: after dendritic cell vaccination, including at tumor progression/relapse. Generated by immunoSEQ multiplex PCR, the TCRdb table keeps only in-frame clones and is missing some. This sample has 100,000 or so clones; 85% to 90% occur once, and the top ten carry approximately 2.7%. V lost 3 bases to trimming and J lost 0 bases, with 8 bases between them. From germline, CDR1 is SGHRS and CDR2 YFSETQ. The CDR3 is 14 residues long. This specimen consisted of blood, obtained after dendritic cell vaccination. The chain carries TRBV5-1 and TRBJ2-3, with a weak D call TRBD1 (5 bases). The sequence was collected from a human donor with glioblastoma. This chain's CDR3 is CASSSTDSTDTQYF. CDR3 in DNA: TGCGCCAGCAGCTCGACAGATAGCACAGATACGCAGTATTTT.